These 3 T cell receptor beta chains came from one sample sequenced in a study of blood T cell repertoires in COVID-19. Libraries were prepared by immunoSEQ multiplex PCR; TCRdb keeps only in-frame clonotypes and omits some of them. The sample carries about 230,000 clones, 85% recorded once. The sample was peripheral blood. These receptors all come from a man aged 45-60 years with COVID-19, enrolled during active disease.

The table lists this clone with a count of one. J is TRBJ1-4 and V is TRBV7-2; D is undetermined. The CDR3 runs to 13 residues. CDR1 and CDR2 from the germline V gene are SGHTA and FQGNSA. Trimming pared 10 bases from V and 6 bases from J, leaving 15 bases between. CDR3 sequence reads: CAIRVRGHEKLFF. The DNA of the CDR3 is TGTGCCATCCGGGTACGAGGCCATGAAAAACTGTTTTTT.

The V gene is TRBV7-3, the J gene TRBJ2-2; 15 bases match TRBD2. Germline assignment: CDR1 SGHTA and CDR2 FQGTGA. V lost 5 bases and J lost 1; bases outside the gene matches: 5. The CDR3 spans 18 residues. The CDR3 DNA is TGTGCCAGCAGCCCGGGACTAGCGGGGGGCCTGAACACCGGGGAGCTGTTTTTT. Its protein product is CASSPGLAGGLNTGELFF.

The chain recombines TRBV7-3 with TRBJ1-1, with a weak D call TRBD1 (6 bases). V lost 6 bases and J 4 bases, leaving 18 bases between the germline ends. From germline, CDR1 is SGHTA and CDR2 FQGTGA. CDR3 size: 15 residues. The CDR3 coding sequence is TGTGCCAGCAGGTCACAGGGCTCCGCGGGCACTGAAGCTTTCTTT. Translating it yields CASRSQGSAGTEAFF.